The rows below give T cell receptor beta chains drawn from one sample of a study of T cells after yellow fever vaccination. TCRdb re-called the 5' RACE reads through MiXCR, storing one row per CDR3 protein. The sample carries about 170,000 distinct CDR3 sequences, about 10% recorded once. The sample here was CD8+ T cells sorted from PBMCs, taken 15 days after the yellow fever booster vaccination. The receptors were sampled from a man between 18 and 35 years old who received the YFV17D yellow fever vaccine. Both conserved end residues are part of each CDR3. Fields, in order: clone size, J gene, D gene, V gene, CDR3 DNA, CDR3 protein. The D gene is left open where the match is weak. Size values are once, few and many counts, or a class for expanded clones, and some rows have none.

>few|TRBJ1-1|.|TRBV6-5
TGTGCCAGCACTCTGGGAGGGTTCAGCACTGAAGCTTTCTTT
CASTLGGFSTEAFF
>.|TRBJ1-6|.|TRBV19
TGTGCCAGTGGACCTCCGGGGCATAATTCACCCCTCCACTTT
CASGPPGHNSPLHF
>many|TRBJ1-4|.|TRBV25-1
TGTGCCAGCAGTGCCTCGGGTTGGGGTGAAAAACTGTTTTTT
CASSASGWGEKLFF
>.|TRBJ1-2|TRBD1|TRBV12-3/TRBV12-4
TGTGCCAGCCAAAGAAAGTGGGGGCAGGGGGTGGATGGCTACACCTTC
CASQRKWGQGVDGYTF
>few|TRBJ2-7|.|TRBV30
TGTGCCTGGAGCGGGACCGACGCTCGCGAGCAGTACTTC
CAWSGTDAREQYF
>.|TRBJ1-4|TRBD1|TRBV6-2/TRBV6-3
TGTGCCAGCAATCTACAGGGGGCGTATAATGAAAAACTGTTTTTT
CASNLQGAYNEKLFF
>.|TRBJ1-5|.|TRBV27
TGTGCCAGCAGTTTATTAGGGGACAATCAGCCCCAGCATTTT
CASSLLGDNQPQHF
>few|TRBJ1-1|.|TRBV5-6
TGTGCCAGCAGCTTCGGACACCAAGAAGCTTTCTTT
CASSFGHQEAFF
>many|TRBJ2-1|.|TRBV7-9
TGTGCCAGCAGCTTAGGTTGGACAGAGTACAATGAGCAGTTCTTC
CASSLGWTEYNEQFF
>few|TRBJ1-1|.|TRBV6-2/TRBV6-3
TGTGCCAGCCGGGGGTTGGAAGCTTTCTTT
CASRGLEAFF
>.|TRBJ1-2|.|TRBV10-3
TGTGCCATCAGGGACAGTGATGGCTACACCTTC
CAIRDSDGYTF
>few|TRBJ1-5|.|TRBV6-6
TGTGCCAGCACTCACGGGTTGGCGGGCAATCAGCCCCAGCATTTT
CASTHGLAGNQPQHF
>.|TRBJ2-1|TRBD2|TRBV7-3
TGTGCCAGCAGCTCCGGACTAGCGGGGGGGCCATGGAATGAGCAGTTCTTC
CASSSGLAGGPWNEQFF
>.|TRBJ1-5|.|TRBV15
TGTGCCACCAGCAGGGAAGCCCCTAGACATCAGCCCCAGCATTTT
CATSREAPRHQPQHF
>few|TRBJ2-5|TRBD1|TRBV19
TGTGCCAGTAGTATATCCGAGATCGACAGGGAAGAGACCCAGTACTTC
CASSISEIDREETQYF